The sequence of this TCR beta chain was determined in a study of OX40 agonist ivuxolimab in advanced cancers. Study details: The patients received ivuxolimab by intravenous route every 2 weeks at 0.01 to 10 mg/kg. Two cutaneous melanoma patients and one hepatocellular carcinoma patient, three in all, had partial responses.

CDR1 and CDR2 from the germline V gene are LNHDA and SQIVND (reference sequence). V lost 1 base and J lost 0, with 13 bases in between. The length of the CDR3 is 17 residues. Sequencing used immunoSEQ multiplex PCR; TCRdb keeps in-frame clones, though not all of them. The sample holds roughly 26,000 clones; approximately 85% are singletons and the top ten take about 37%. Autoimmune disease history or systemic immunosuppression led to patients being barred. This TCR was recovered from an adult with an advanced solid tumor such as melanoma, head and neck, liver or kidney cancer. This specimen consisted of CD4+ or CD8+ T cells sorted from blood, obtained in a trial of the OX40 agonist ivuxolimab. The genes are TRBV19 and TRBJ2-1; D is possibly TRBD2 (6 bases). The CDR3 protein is CASSIVGGVSSYNEQFF. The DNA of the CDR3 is TGTGCCAGTAGTATAGTTGGCGGGGTCAGCTCCTACAATGAGCAGTTCTTC.